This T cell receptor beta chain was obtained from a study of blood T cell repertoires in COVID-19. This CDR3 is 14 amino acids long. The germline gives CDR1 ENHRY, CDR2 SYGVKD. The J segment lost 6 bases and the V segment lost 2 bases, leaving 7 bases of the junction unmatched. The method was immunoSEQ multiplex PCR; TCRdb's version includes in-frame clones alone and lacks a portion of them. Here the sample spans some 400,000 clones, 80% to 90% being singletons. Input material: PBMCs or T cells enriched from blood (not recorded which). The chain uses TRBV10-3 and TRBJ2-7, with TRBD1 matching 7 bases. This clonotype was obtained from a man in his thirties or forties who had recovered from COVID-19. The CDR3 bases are TGTGCCATCAGTGAGAGGGGGCAACTGTCCGAGCAGTACTTC. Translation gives CAISERGQLSEQYF.